Listed here are 15 T cell receptor beta chains from one sample, sequenced in a study of T-cell reconstitution after alpha-beta-depleted transplantation in children. TCRbeta library preparation incorporated unique molecular identifiers. Via MiXCR, TCRdb re-called the PCR reads, giving one row per CDR3 protein. The table lists around 700,000 distinct CDR3 sequences, around 13% of them singletons. The sequencing used PBMCs, collected before TCRalphabeta/CD19-depleted stem cell transplant. The source of these receptors is a girl aged 2 to 10 with congenital amegakaryocytic thrombocytopenia, due to receive a stem cell transplant.

The rearrangement uses TRBV7-6 and TRBJ2-2; a possible D gene is TRBD2 (6 bases). V dropped 7 bases and J dropped 5 bases, with 17 bases sitting between them. The CDR3 extends over 15 amino acids. Germline CDR1 SGHVS, CDR2 FNYEAQ. The CDR3 region has the DNA TGTGCCAGCACGCATCTGGGGGGAAGAACCGGGGAGCTGTTTTTT. Its translation is CASTHLGGRTGELFF.

This clonotype was seen ten or more times. The chain employs TRBV20-1 and TRBJ2-3, with 8 bases that match TRBD1. Losses at the gene ends were 5 bases for V and 0 bases for J; bases not matched to a gene: 10. Germline CDR1 is DFQATT and CDR2 is SNEGSKA (reference sequence). This CDR3 is 16 amino acids long. The CDR3 is CSAVNSRQGSTDTQYF. The CDR3 coding sequence is TGCAGTGCTGTGAACTCTCGACAGGGGAGCACAGATACGCAGTATTTT.

The sample holds many counts of this clonotype. V gene TRBV20-1 combines with J gene TRBJ2-3; tentative D call: TRBD2 (7 bases). Germline V CDR1 and CDR2: DFQATT, SNEGSKA (reference sequence). This CDR3 region has 15 residues. V dropped 6 bases and J dropped 4 bases, with 20 bases sitting between them. The CDR3 protein is CSALGASGLPDTQYF. CDR3 nucleotide sequence: TGCAGTGCCCTGGGGGCTAGCGGTCTACCAGATACGCAGTATTTT.

This clonotype was seen at least ten times. The V call is TRBV15, the J call TRBJ2-3; D remains unclear. V was cut by 1 base and J by 1 base, with 12 bases left in between. The CDR3 has 16 amino acids. Germline V gene data show CDR1 as LNHNV and CDR2 as YYDKDF (reference sequence). The DNA for the CDR3 is TGTGCCACCAGCAGAGGTTACGGCGATGGCACAGATACGCAGTATTTT. It codes for CATSRGYGDGTDTQYF.

This clonotype was seen repeatedly, ten times or more. The J gene is TRBJ1-5, the V gene TRBV12-3 or TRBV12-4; D not resolved. The CDR3 runs to 15 residues. The V and J ends lost 5 bases and 1 base respectively, with 12 bases between them. CDR3: CASSPYGPSNQPQHF. CDR3 nucleotides: TGTGCCAGCAGTCCATACGGCCCCAGCAATCAGCCCCAGCATTTT.

The V call is TRBV5-4, the J call TRBJ2-1, with 7 bases that match TRBD2. Trimming took 3 bases from V and 6 from J; bases not matched to a gene: 12. This CDR3 has 16 amino acids. The V gene's germline CDR1 is SGHNT and CDR2 YYREEE (reference sequence). Here the CDR3 reads CASSWGGLAVPNEQFF. CDR3 DNA sequence: TGTGCCAGCAGCTGGGGGGGACTCGCGGTCCCCAATGAGCAGTTCTTC.

This clonotype was seen many times. The rearrangement joins TRBV5-6 to TRBJ2-1; tentative D call: TRBD1 (5 bases). Trimming pared 4 bases from V and 0 bases from J, leaving 8 bases between. This CDR3 is built from 14 residues. Germline assignment: CDR1 SGHDT and CDR2 YYEEEE. The CDR3 DNA reads as TGTGCCAGCAGCCGACAGATCTCCTACAATGAGCAGTTCTTC. Protein product: CASSRQISYNEQFF.

This clonotype was observed at least ten times. The genes are TRBV28 and TRBJ2-1; tentatively, D is TRBD2 (5 bases). The CDR3 runs 10 residues. Germline CDR1 MDHEN, CDR2 SYDVKM. The V and J ends lost 6 bases and 10 bases respectively, with 7 bases between them. Here the CDR3 DNA reads TGTGCCAGCAGGCCGGGGGAGCAGTTCTTC. Translating it yields CASRPGEQFF.

The table lists this clonotype with a few counts. CDR3 residues: CASSLGLEGYNEQFF. In DNA form, the CDR3 reads TGCGCCAGCAGCTTGGGTTTGGAGGGCTACAATGAGCAGTTCTTC. The V gene is TRBV5-1, the J gene TRBJ2-1; D possibly corresponds to TRBD2 (6 bases). The CDR3 is 15 amino acids. Germline V gives CDR1 SGHRS, CDR2 YFSETQ. Trimming removed 0 bases from V and 3 bases from J, with 10 bases in between. Variable domain in full (rest from reference TRBV5-1 and TRBJ2-1): KAGVTQTPRYLIKTRGQQVTLSCSPISGHRSVSWYQQTPGQGLQFLFEYFSETQRNKGNFPGRFSGRQFSNSRSEMNVSTLELGDSALYLCASSLGLEGYNEQFFGPGTRLTVL.

Notes on this clonotype: A much larger clone differs by one base, so this may be a read error. The rearrangement uses TRBV5-1 and TRBJ2-5, with a possible D match to TRBD2 (5 bases). Germline CDR1 reads SGHRS; CDR2 reads YFSETQ. The CDR3 is made up of 15 amino acids. CDR3 loop: CASSSNTNDGETQSF. CDR3 nucleotides: TGCGCCAGCAGCTCTAACACCAACGACGGGGAGACCCAGTCCTTC.

This clonotype was seen at least ten times. The chain joins TRBV7-9 to TRBJ2-3; TRBD2 is a possible D gene (6 bases). The CDR3 covers 13 residues. Trimming removed 4 bases at V and 4 bases at J, with 9 bases between. Germline CDR1 reads SEHNR; CDR2 reads FQNEAQ (reference sequence). The CDR3: CASSWEAADTQYF. CDR3 DNA: TGTGCCAGCAGCTGGGAGGCGGCAGATACGCAGTATTTT.

As for this clonotype: One end of the junction is discordant with germline, which a read error may explain. J is TRBJ2-5 and V is TRBV27; TRBD1 matches at 8 bases. The CDR3 covers 16 residues. Germline V gene data show CDR1 as MNHEY and CDR2 as SMNVEV (reference sequence). CDR3 in amino acids: CASSLVYAGGGKTQHF. Written as DNA, the CDR3 is TGTGCCAGCAGTTTAGTGTACGCAGGGGGCGGGAAGACCCAGCACTTC.

The table lists this clonotype with a few counts. V usage is TRBV4-2 and J usage is TRBJ1-1; no firm D call. V lost 0 bases to trimming and J lost 0 bases, with 8 bases between them. The germline V gene has CDR1 LGHNA and CDR2 YNFKEQ. The CDR3 contains 15 residues. CDR3 sequence (DNA): TGTGCCAGCAGCCAAGAGGCCACCATGAACACTGAAGCTTTCTTT. Translating it yields CASSQEATMNTEAFF.

In its sample, this clonotype was seen many times. This chain uses TRBV15 with TRBJ2-7; unclear D gene. Trimming removed 0 bases at V and 3 bases at J, with 12 bases between. Germline lookup yields CDR1 LNHNV and CDR2 YYDKDF (reference sequence). The CDR3 extends over 15 amino acids. CDR3 residues: CATSRDNADVYEQYF. The CDR3 nucleotides read TGTGCCACCAGCAGAGATAACGCGGACGTCTACGAGCAGTACTTC.

CDR3 DNA sequence: TGCGCCAGCAGCTTGGACGGGGGCGCGGTCTGGGCTTTCTTT. It codes for CASSLDGGAVWAFF. This chain uses TRBV5-1 with TRBJ1-1; a weak D match, TRBD1 (6 bases). Germline CDR1 SGHRS, CDR2 YFSETQ. There are 14 residues in the CDR3. Trimming removed 0 bases from V and 11 bases from J, with 17 bases in between.